This TCR beta chain is drawn from a study of blood T cell repertoires in COVID-19. Turning to the study itself: Sample material is recorded as cDNA or gDNA derived from T cells, B-cell-depleted T cells, or PBMCs.

The CDR3 length is 18 residues. V lost 1 base, J lost 3 bases, and 11 bases stayed unmatched. The V gene's germline CDR1 is MGHRA and CDR2 YSYEKL. In the original workflow: Nucleated cell counts were estimated from reference gene primer amplification. The data were produced by immunoSEQ multiplex PCR, yet TCRdb's version contains in-frame clones alone and is incomplete. V, J and clone size are those of that table, while D and trimming were read from the DNA. The table shows a few hundred thousand clones, with more than 75% occurring only once. The TCR originated in a human donor in a cohort sampled during active COVID-19. The rearrangement uses TRBV4-1 and TRBJ1-5, with 8 nucleotides matching TRBD1. The specimen sequenced was peripheral blood. The CDR3 nucleotides read TGCGCCAGCAGCCAAGGATTTTCGAAGACAGGGGACAATCAGCCCCAGCATTTT. It specifies CASSQGFSKTGDNQPQHF.